This is a list of T cell receptor beta chains from one sample in a study of T cells in Graves' hyperthyroidism and ophthalmopathy. A single record per CDR3 protein comes from TCRdb applying MiXCR to the multiplex PCR reads. This table has around 300,000 distinct CDR3 sequences, 10% to 15% appearing once. The sequenced material came from blood. The receptors were gathered from a woman aged 25 to 45 with Graves' hyperthyroidism that later progressed to Graves' ophthalmopathy. Both conserved end residues are part of each CDR3. The D gene is left open where the match is weak. Rows may omit the clone size; those that give it use once, few, many or a size class.

>TRBJ2-3|TRBV24-1|.|.
TGTGCCACCAGTGATTCGAAACCCGCCCCCCACATTGATACGCAGTATTTT
CATSDSKPAPHIDTQYF
>TRBJ1-5|TRBV19|.|many
TGTGCCAGTAGTGTGGGTGCGGGTCAGCCCCAGCATTTT
CASSVGAGQPQHF
>TRBJ2-3|TRBV5-1|.|.
TGCGCCAGCAGTCCAGCAGGCACAGATACGCAGTATTTT
CASSPAGTDTQYF
>TRBJ2-1|TRBV12-5|.|many
TGTGCTAGGACTCAGTGGCCTCCTTTTCCAGGGGGGACGCCTACCTACAATGAGCAGTTCTTC
CARTQWPPFPGGTPTYNEQFF
>TRBJ2-2|TRBV10-3|TRBD2|many
TGTGCCATCAGTGATTCTGCGGGAGCGTTTACCGGGGAGCTGTTTTTT
CAISDSAGAFTGELFF
>TRBJ2-7|TRBV28|.|many
TGTGCCAGCAGTTCAGGACAGCACTCCTACGAGCAGTACTTC
CASSSGQHSYEQYF
>TRBJ2-5|TRBV4-1|.|many
TGCGCCAGCAGCCAAGCCGACAGGGCAGGAGGGGAGACCCAGTACTTC
CASSQADRAGGETQYF
>TRBJ2-1|TRBV12-5|.|many
TGTGCTAGTGGTTCCGACTCCTACAATGAGCAGTTCTTC
CASGSDSYNEQFF
>TRBJ2-3|TRBV7-2|.|many
TGTGCCAGCAGCTTAGAGAGGGGCACAGATACGCAGTATTTT
CASSLERGTDTQYF
>TRBJ2-5|TRBV7-2|.|few
TGTGCCAGCAGCTTTTGGCGGGTAATGAAGGAAGGGGCGACCCTTAAGGTAAAAGAGACCCAGTACTTC
CASSFWRVMKEGATLKVKETQYF
>TRBJ2-1|TRBV9|.|.
TGTGCCAGCAGCCCCCGGGTCGAACGTTACAATGAGCAGTTCTTC
CASSPRVERYNEQFF
>TRBJ1-2|TRBV7-9|TRBD1|many
TGTGCCAGCAGCTTAAACAGGGGGTTCTATGGCTACACCTTC
CASSLNRGFYGYTF